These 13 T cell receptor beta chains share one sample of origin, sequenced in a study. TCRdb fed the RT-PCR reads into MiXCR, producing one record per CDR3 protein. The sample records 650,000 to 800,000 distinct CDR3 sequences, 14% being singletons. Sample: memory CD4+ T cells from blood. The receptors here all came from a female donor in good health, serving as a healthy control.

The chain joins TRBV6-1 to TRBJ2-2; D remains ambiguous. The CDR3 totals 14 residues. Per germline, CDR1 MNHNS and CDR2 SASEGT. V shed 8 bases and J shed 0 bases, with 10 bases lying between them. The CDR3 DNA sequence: TGTGCCAGCGAACAGCCACCGAACACCGGGGAGCTGTTTTTT. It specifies CASEQPPNTGELFF.

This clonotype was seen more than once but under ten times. CDR3 region: CASSLEAHRLFF. CDR3 DNA sequence: TGTGCCAGCAGCTTAGAGGCTCACCGCCTGTTTTTT. The genes are TRBV7-9 and TRBJ1-4, with D unresolved. V shed 1 base and J shed 14 bases, with 11 bases lying between them. Germline V lookup: CDR1 SEHNR, CDR2 FQNEAQ (reference sequence). This CDR3 has 12 residues.

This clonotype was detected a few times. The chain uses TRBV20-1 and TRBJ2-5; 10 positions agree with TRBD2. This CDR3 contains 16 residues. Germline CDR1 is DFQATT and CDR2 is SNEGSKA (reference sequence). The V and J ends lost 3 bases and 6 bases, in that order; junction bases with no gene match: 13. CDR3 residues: CSASPNPSGRGQTQYF. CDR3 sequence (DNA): TGCAGTGCTAGCCCAAACCCTAGCGGGAGAGGCCAGACCCAGTACTTC.

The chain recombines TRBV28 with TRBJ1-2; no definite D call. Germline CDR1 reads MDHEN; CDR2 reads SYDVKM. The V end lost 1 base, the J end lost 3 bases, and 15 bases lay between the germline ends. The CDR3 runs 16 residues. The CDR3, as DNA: TGTGCCAGCAGTTTATTGCGGGAAGGCATGCACTATGGCTACACCTTC. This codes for CASSLLREGMHYGYTF.

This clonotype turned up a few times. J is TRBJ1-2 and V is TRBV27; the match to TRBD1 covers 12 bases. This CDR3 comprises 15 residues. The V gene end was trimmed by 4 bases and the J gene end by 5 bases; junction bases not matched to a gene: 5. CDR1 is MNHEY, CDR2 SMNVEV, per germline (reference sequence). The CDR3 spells CASSWGTGGVYGYTF. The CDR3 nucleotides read TGTGCCAGCAGTTGGGGGACAGGGGGCGTATATGGCTACACCTTC.

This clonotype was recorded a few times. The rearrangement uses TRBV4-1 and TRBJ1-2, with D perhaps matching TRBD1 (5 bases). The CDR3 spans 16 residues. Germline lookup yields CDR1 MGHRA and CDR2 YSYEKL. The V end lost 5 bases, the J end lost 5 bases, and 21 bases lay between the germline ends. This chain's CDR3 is CASSSLWGPGGYGYTF. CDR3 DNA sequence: TGCGCCAGCAGCTCCCTGTGGGGCCCTGGGGGGTATGGCTACACCTTC.

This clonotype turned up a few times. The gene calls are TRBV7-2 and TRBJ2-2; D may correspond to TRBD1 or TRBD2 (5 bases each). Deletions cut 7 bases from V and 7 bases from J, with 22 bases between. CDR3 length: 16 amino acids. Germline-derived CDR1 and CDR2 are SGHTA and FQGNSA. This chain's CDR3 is CASIPRGAPGSGELFF. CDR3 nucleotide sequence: TGTGCCAGCATCCCGCGTGGGGCACCTGGGAGCGGGGAGCTGTTTTTT.

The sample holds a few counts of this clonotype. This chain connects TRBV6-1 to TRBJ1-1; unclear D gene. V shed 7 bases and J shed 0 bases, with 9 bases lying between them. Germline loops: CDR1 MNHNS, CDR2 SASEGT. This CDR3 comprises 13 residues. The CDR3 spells CASKQEVNTEAFF. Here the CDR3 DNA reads TGTGCCAGCAAACAAGAGGTGAACACTGAAGCTTTCTTT.

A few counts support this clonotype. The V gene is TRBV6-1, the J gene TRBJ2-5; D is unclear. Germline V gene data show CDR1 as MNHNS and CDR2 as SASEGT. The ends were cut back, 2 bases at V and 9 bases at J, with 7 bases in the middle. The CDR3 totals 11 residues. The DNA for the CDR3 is TGTGCCAGCAGTGAAAGCCCCCCCCAGTACTTC. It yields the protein CASSESPPQYF.

The CDR3 DNA reads as TGTGCCTGGAGCCCTCCCAGGAGTGGCAATCAGCCCCAGCATTTT. The encoded protein is CAWSPPRSGNQPQHF. The chain carries TRBV30 and TRBJ1-5; D is undetermined. V lost 3 bases and J lost 2, with 14 bases in between. CDR1 and CDR2 from the germline V gene are GTSNPN and SVGIG (reference sequence). The length of the CDR3 is 15 residues. The variable domain in full, with the rest retrieved from reference TRBV30 and TRBJ1-5, is SQTIHQWPATLVQPVGSPLSLECTVEGTSNPNLYWYRQAAGRGLQLLFYSVGIGQISSEVPQNLSASRPQDRQFILSSKKLLLSDSGFYLCAWSPPRSGNQPQHFGDGTRLSIL.

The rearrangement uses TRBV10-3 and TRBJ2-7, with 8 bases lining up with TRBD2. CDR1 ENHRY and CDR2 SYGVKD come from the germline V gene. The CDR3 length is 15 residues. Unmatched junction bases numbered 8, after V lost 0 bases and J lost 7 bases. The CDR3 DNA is TGTGCCATCAGTGAGTCCGGGACTAGGGGTGGTGAGCAGTACTTC. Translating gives CAISESGTRGGEQYF.

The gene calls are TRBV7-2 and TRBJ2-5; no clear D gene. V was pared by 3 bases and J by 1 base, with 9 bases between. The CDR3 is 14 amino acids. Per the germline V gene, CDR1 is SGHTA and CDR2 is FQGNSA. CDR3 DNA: TGTGCCAGCAGCTTTCCAGGAGTCCAAGAGACCCAGTACTTC. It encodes CASSFPGVQETQYF.

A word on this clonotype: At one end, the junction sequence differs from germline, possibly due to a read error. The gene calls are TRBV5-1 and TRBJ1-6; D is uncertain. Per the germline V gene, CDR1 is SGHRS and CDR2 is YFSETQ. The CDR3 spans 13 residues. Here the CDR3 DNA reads TGCGCCAGCGCGGACTCCGATAATTCACCCCTCCACTTT. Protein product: CASADSDNSPLHF.